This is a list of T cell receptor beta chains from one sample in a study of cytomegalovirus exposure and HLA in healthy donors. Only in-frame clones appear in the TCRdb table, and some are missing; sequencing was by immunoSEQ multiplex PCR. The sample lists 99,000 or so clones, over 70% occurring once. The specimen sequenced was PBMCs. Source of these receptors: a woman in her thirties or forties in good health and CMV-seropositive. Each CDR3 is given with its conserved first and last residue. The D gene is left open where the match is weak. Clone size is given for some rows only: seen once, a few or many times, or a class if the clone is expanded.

cdr3_nt: TGCAGCGTCCGGGACAGGGGTTATGGCTACACCTTC; cdr3_aa: CSVRDRGYGYTF; j_call: TRBJ1-2; v_call: TRBV29-1; d_call: TRBD1; clone_size: -; cdr3_length: 12
cdr3_nt: TGTGCCAGCTCACCTCAGGACAGGGCCTCCTACGAGCAGTACTTC; cdr3_aa: CASSPQDRASYEQYF; j_call: TRBJ2-7; v_call: TRBV18; d_call: TRBD1; clone_size: few; cdr3_length: 15
cdr3_nt: TGTGCCAGCAGTTACAACAGACCACCCCTCCACTTT; cdr3_aa: CASSYNRPPLHF; j_call: TRBJ1-6; v_call: TRBV6-5; d_call: -; clone_size: -; cdr3_length: 12
cdr3_nt: TGTGCCAGTAGTACTGGCCCCCAACTAGCGGGAGGAGGGTCTACGGAGCAGTACTTC; cdr3_aa: CASSTGPQLAGGGSTEQYF; j_call: TRBJ2-7; v_call: TRBV19; d_call: TRBD2; clone_size: -; cdr3_length: 19
cdr3_nt: TGTGCCAGCAGCGCTAGGACAGGGGGGCTATCTAACTATGGCTACACCTTC; cdr3_aa: CASSARTGGLSNYGYTF; j_call: TRBJ1-2; v_call: TRBV2; d_call: TRBD1; clone_size: -; cdr3_length: 17
cdr3_nt: TGTGCCAGCAGTGACCCGGGACAGCCCTTTAATGAAAAACTGTTTTTT; cdr3_aa: CASSDPGQPFNEKLFF; j_call: TRBJ1-4; v_call: TRBV6-1; d_call: TRBD1; clone_size: few; cdr3_length: 16
cdr3_nt: TGTGCCAGCTCACCAAACGGGGAGAACTATGGCTACACCTTC; cdr3_aa: CASSPNGENYGYTF; j_call: TRBJ1-2; v_call: TRBV18; d_call: -; clone_size: -; cdr3_length: 14
cdr3_nt: TGTGCCAGCAGCTTAGGGTTCGGGGGAATGAACACTGAAGCTTTCTTT; cdr3_aa: CASSLGFGGMNTEAFF; j_call: TRBJ1-1; v_call: TRBV11-2; d_call: -; clone_size: -; cdr3_length: 16
cdr3_nt: TGTGCCAGCAGCTTAGCTGTGACAGGGCGATACGAGCAGTACTTC; cdr3_aa: CASSLAVTGRYEQYF; j_call: TRBJ2-7; v_call: TRBV7-2; d_call: TRBD1; clone_size: once; cdr3_length: 15
cdr3_nt: TGTGCCACAGCAGTTTGGACAGGGGGCGGCAATCAGCCCCAGCATTTT; cdr3_aa: CATAVWTGGGNQPQHF; j_call: TRBJ1-5; v_call: TRBV19; d_call: TRBD1; clone_size: -; cdr3_length: 16
cdr3_nt: TGTGCCAGCGGACTATACACAGGGGGCGAAGGCTACACCTTC; cdr3_aa: CASGLYTGGEGYTF; j_call: TRBJ1-2; v_call: TRBV27; d_call: TRBD1; clone_size: -; cdr3_length: 14
cdr3_nt: TGTGCCAGCTCACCTGGGGGCCCGACAGATTATCAGCCCCAGCATTTT; cdr3_aa: CASSPGGPTDYQPQHF; j_call: TRBJ1-5; v_call: TRBV18; d_call: -; clone_size: -; cdr3_length: 16
cdr3_nt: TGTTCCAGCAGCCCCCGGGACAGGAGATCCTACGAGCAGTACTTC; cdr3_aa: CSSSPRDRRSYEQYF; j_call: TRBJ2-7; v_call: TRBV7-9; d_call: TRBD1; clone_size: -; cdr3_length: 15
cdr3_nt: TGTGCCAGCACTACCGACAGGGAAGACAATCAGCCCCAGCATTTT; cdr3_aa: CASTTDREDNQPQHF; j_call: TRBJ1-5; v_call: TRBV19; d_call: TRBD1; clone_size: -; cdr3_length: 15
cdr3_nt: TGTGCCAGCAGTTCTGTCACTGAAGCTTTCTTT; cdr3_aa: CASSSVTEAFF; j_call: TRBJ1-1; v_call: TRBV6-1; d_call: -; clone_size: -; cdr3_length: 11
cdr3_nt: TGTGCCAGCAGTTTATCGACAGGTCTGCAGACCTACGAGCAGTACTTC; cdr3_aa: CASSLSTGLQTYEQYF; j_call: TRBJ2-7; v_call: TRBV27; d_call: -; clone_size: -; cdr3_length: 16
cdr3_nt: TGTGCCAGCAGCTCCGGTTATGTCGAAAAACTGTTTTTT; cdr3_aa: CASSSGYVEKLFF; j_call: TRBJ1-4; v_call: TRBV7-9; d_call: -; clone_size: few; cdr3_length: 13
cdr3_nt: TGTGCCAGCAGTCCAGGACTGCGGGTTGAAAAACTGTTTTTT; cdr3_aa: CASSPGLRVEKLFF; j_call: TRBJ1-4; v_call: TRBV28; d_call: -; clone_size: -; cdr3_length: 14
cdr3_nt: TGTGCAAGTCGCTTAGGAATAGCGGTTATACAAGAGACCCAGTACTTC; cdr3_aa: CASRLGIAVIQETQYF; j_call: TRBJ2-5; v_call: TRBV12-2; d_call: -; clone_size: -; cdr3_length: 16
cdr3_nt: TGCGCCAGCAGCCAACAGACAGGAAAGAACACTGAAGCTTTCTTT; cdr3_aa: CASSQQTGKNTEAFF; j_call: TRBJ1-1; v_call: TRBV4-1; d_call: -; clone_size: few; cdr3_length: 15
cdr3_nt: TGTGCCAGCAGTTTCGGCGGCCTTTTCTACGAGCAGTACTTC; cdr3_aa: CASSFGGLFYEQYF; j_call: TRBJ2-7; v_call: TRBV28; d_call: -; clone_size: -; cdr3_length: 14
cdr3_nt: TGTGCCAGTAGTGGGGTGGGGGGGACCCACCCTAACTATGGCTACACCTTC; cdr3_aa: CASSGVGGTHPNYGYTF; j_call: TRBJ1-2; v_call: TRBV19; d_call: -; clone_size: -; cdr3_length: 17
cdr3_nt: TGTGCCAGCAGCTACAGACAGGGCGGCTATGGCTACACCTTC; cdr3_aa: CASSYRQGGYGYTF; j_call: TRBJ1-2; v_call: TRBV5-5; d_call: TRBD1; clone_size: few; cdr3_length: 14
cdr3_nt: TGTGCCAGTTCACCTACAGCGGGAGGGCCCAATACGCAGTATTTT; cdr3_aa: CASSPTAGGPNTQYF; j_call: TRBJ2-3; v_call: TRBV28; d_call: TRBD2; clone_size: -; cdr3_length: 15
cdr3_nt: TGTGCCAGCAGCGCTCTACAGGGATGGGTCACCGAGCAGTACTTC; cdr3_aa: CASSALQGWVTEQYF; j_call: TRBJ2-7; v_call: TRBV11-2; d_call: -; clone_size: -; cdr3_length: 15
cdr3_nt: TGTGCCAGTAGTCTCAGGGCCAGCACAGATACGCAGTATTTT; cdr3_aa: CASSLRASTDTQYF; j_call: TRBJ2-3; v_call: TRBV19; d_call: -; clone_size: -; cdr3_length: 14
cdr3_nt: TGTGCCAGTCTAGACAGGGGAAGACATTCACCCCTCCACTTT; cdr3_aa: CASLDRGRHSPLHF; j_call: TRBJ1-6; v_call: TRBV19; d_call: TRBD1; clone_size: -; cdr3_length: 14
cdr3_nt: TGTGCCAGCTCACCAAAGGCGGCGGGGCCTCAGTACTTC; cdr3_aa: CASSPKAAGPQYF; j_call: TRBJ2-4; v_call: TRBV18; d_call: -; clone_size: -; cdr3_length: 13
cdr3_nt: TGTGCCAGCAGTTTATTTGGGACTAGCGGGAGTAGTGATACGCAGTATTTT; cdr3_aa: CASSLFGTSGSSDTQYF; j_call: TRBJ2-3; v_call: TRBV27; d_call: TRBD2; clone_size: -; cdr3_length: 17
cdr3_nt: TGTGCCAGCTCACCACCGAACACAATTGAAGCTTTCTTT; cdr3_aa: CASSPPNTIEAFF; j_call: TRBJ1-1; v_call: TRBV18; d_call: -; clone_size: -; cdr3_length: 13
cdr3_nt: TGTGCCAGCAGCCCAATGGGGAACAGGGGGAATGAAAAACTGTTTTTT; cdr3_aa: CASSPMGNRGNEKLFF; j_call: TRBJ1-4; v_call: TRBV7-9; d_call: TRBD1; clone_size: -; cdr3_length: 16
cdr3_nt: TGCGCCAGCAGCTGGGGGGACTCCGGACGTACGCAGTATTTT; cdr3_aa: CASSWGDSGRTQYF; j_call: TRBJ2-3; v_call: TRBV5-1; d_call: -; clone_size: -; cdr3_length: 14
cdr3_nt: TGTGCCAGCAGCCAAGAGGGGGCCCTTGCCGCCCAGTACTTC; cdr3_aa: CASSQEGALAAQYF; j_call: TRBJ2-5; v_call: TRBV4-2; d_call: -; clone_size: -; cdr3_length: 14
cdr3_nt: TGTGCCAGCAGCCTGTTAGCGGGAGTTGCAGATACGCAGTATTTT; cdr3_aa: CASSLLAGVADTQYF; j_call: TRBJ2-3; v_call: TRBV14; d_call: TRBD2; clone_size: -; cdr3_length: 15
cdr3_nt: TGTGCCAGCAGCTTACGTCCCCCGTTGAACTATGGCTACACCTTC; cdr3_aa: CASSLRPPLNYGYTF; j_call: TRBJ1-2; v_call: TRBV7-2; d_call: -; clone_size: -; cdr3_length: 15
cdr3_nt: TGTGCCAGCAGCTTGGGGTACAGAGCAGACTACGAGCAGTACTTC; cdr3_aa: CASSLGYRADYEQYF; j_call: TRBJ2-7; v_call: TRBV5-4; d_call: -; clone_size: few; cdr3_length: 15
cdr3_nt: TGTGCCAGCAGCCAAGATGGGCGTTACTATGGCTACACCTTC; cdr3_aa: CASSQDGRYYGYTF; j_call: TRBJ1-2; v_call: TRBV4-2; d_call: -; clone_size: -; cdr3_length: 14
cdr3_nt: TGTGCCAGCCAGCTAGAGATGAACACTGAAGCTTTCTTT; cdr3_aa: CASQLEMNTEAFF; j_call: TRBJ1-1; v_call: TRBV7-2; d_call: -; clone_size: -; cdr3_length: 13
cdr3_nt: TGCGCCAGCAGCCAAGGAGGGGATACGCAGTATTTT; cdr3_aa: CASSQGGDTQYF; j_call: TRBJ2-3; v_call: TRBV4-1; d_call: -; clone_size: -; cdr3_length: 12
cdr3_nt: TGCAGCGTTGCCAGGGATTTCTATGGCTACACCTTC; cdr3_aa: CSVARDFYGYTF; j_call: TRBJ1-2; v_call: TRBV29-1; d_call: -; clone_size: -; cdr3_length: 12
cdr3_nt: TGTGCCAGCAGTTATTTCGACAGGGCCCAGCGGGTGCCCCAGCATTTT; cdr3_aa: CASSYFDRAQRVPQHF; j_call: TRBJ1-5; v_call: TRBV6-6; d_call: TRBD1; clone_size: -; cdr3_length: 16
cdr3_nt: TGTGCCAGCAGCTTTCTGGGACAGCTCACTGAAGCTTTCTTT; cdr3_aa: CASSFLGQLTEAFF; j_call: TRBJ1-1; v_call: TRBV5-4; d_call: TRBD1; clone_size: -; cdr3_length: 14
cdr3_nt: TGTGCCAGCAGCTTGGACACAGATACGCAGTATTTC; cdr3_aa: CASSLDTDTQYF; j_call: TRBJ2-3; v_call: TRBV7-9; d_call: -; clone_size: -; cdr3_length: 12
cdr3_nt: TGTGCCAGCAGTTTCCTAGTAGCGGCAAACTACAATGAGCAGTTCTTC; cdr3_aa: CASSFLVAANYNEQFF; j_call: TRBJ2-1; v_call: TRBV28; d_call: -; clone_size: few; cdr3_length: 16
cdr3_nt: TGTGCCAGCAGCCCAGCTAGCGGGAGAAACATTCAGTACTTC; cdr3_aa: CASSPASGRNIQYF; j_call: TRBJ2-4; v_call: TRBV7-2; d_call: TRBD2; clone_size: -; cdr3_length: 14
cdr3_nt: TGCGCCAGCAGCCAATTTTCTCGTGGTACGGGCGGGGATACGCAGTATTTT; cdr3_aa: CASSQFSRGTGGDTQYF; j_call: TRBJ2-3; v_call: TRBV4-3; d_call: -; clone_size: -; cdr3_length: 17
cdr3_nt: TGTGCCAGCAGTTTAGATAGAGAGAGCTCTGGAAACACCATATATTTT; cdr3_aa: CASSLDRESSGNTIYF; j_call: TRBJ1-3; v_call: TRBV28; d_call: -; clone_size: once; cdr3_length: 16
cdr3_nt: TGTGCCAGCAGCGTGGGACAGACTTACACCGGGGAGCTGTTTTTT; cdr3_aa: CASSVGQTYTGELFF; j_call: TRBJ2-2; v_call: TRBV9; d_call: TRBD1; clone_size: -; cdr3_length: 15
cdr3_nt: TGTGCCAGCAGCCAGCAAAGGGGCACTGAAGCTTTCTTT; cdr3_aa: CASSQQRGTEAFF; j_call: TRBJ1-1; v_call: TRBV5-8; d_call: -; clone_size: -; cdr3_length: 13